This T cell receptor (beta chain) was sequenced during a study of T-cell reconstitution after alpha-beta-depleted transplantation in children. This clonotype was seen more than once but under ten times. No antigen is known for it. The CDR3 loop spans 14 amino acids. The germline V and J ends were trimmed by 1 base and 7 bases, with 13 bases remaining between them. General study results and limits: Counts and diversity of T cells one year after transplant came mostly from newly produced T cells.

The TCRbeta library was prepared with unique molecular identifiers. TCRdb re-analysed the PCR reads in MiXCR, keeping a single row per CDR3 protein. In the table there are a few hundred thousand distinct CDR3 sequences, around 27% of which are singletons. The chain links TRBV12-3 or TRBV12-4 to TRBJ2-5; weak D call: TRBD1 (6 bases). The TCR sequence derives from a boy in the first two years of life with Wiskott-Aldrich syndrome, due to receive a stem cell transplant. The sequences come from PBMCs, collected before TCRalphabeta/CD19-depleted stem cell transplant. CDR3 amino acids: CASSLGQVLGTQYF. The CDR3 bases are TGTGCCAGCAGTTTAGGACAGGTTCTGGGGACCCAGTACTTC.